This is a list of T cell receptor beta chains from one sample in a study of blood T cell repertoires in COVID-19. The table came from immunoSEQ multiplex PCR; TCRdb's copy has only in-frame clones and leaves some out. The sample carries roughly 140,000 clones, around 84% recorded once. Sequences were obtained from peripheral blood. The source is a woman aged 45-60 years with acute or convalescent COVID-19. The CDR3 runs from the conserved cysteine through the conserved F or W. Each record gives: V gene, J gene, clone size, D gene, CDR3 length, CDR3 protein, CDR3 DNA. The D gene is left open where the match is weak. The size of a clone is reported for some rows only, either as once, few or many, or as a class for expanded clones.

>TRBV3-1/TRBV3-2|TRBJ2-3|.|TRBD2|16
CASSRGLAGGSDTQYF
TGTGCCAGCAGCCGAGGACTAGCGGGGGGGTCAGATACGCAGTATTTT
>TRBV5-1|TRBJ1-4|.|.|16
CASSGGWAAGNEKLFF
TGCGCCAGCAGCGGGGGCTGGGCGGCAGGGAATGAAAAACTGTTTTTT
>TRBV20-1|TRBJ2-7|.|TRBD2|14
CSASPGLAGREQYF
TGCAGTGCTAGTCCGGGACTAGCGGGACGGGAGCAGTACTTC
>TRBV28|TRBJ2-7|once|.|12
CASRVRGYEQYF
TGTGCCAGCAGGGTCAGGGGCTACGAGCAGTACTTC
>TRBV7-7|TRBJ2-1|.|TRBD2|14
CASSSSGGWNEQFF
TGTGCCAGCAGCTCCTCGGGGGGGTGGAATGAGCAGTTCTTC
>TRBV11-2|TRBJ1-1|.|TRBD1|15
CASRPVRGQNTEAFF
TGTGCCAGCAGGCCCGTCAGGGGGCAGAACACTGAAGCTTTCTTT
>TRBV28|TRBJ2-1|.|TRBD1|15
CASSSGTGGFNEQFF
TGTGCCAGCAGTTCCGGGACAGGGGGGTTCAATGAGCAGTTCTTC
>TRBV29-1|TRBJ1-1|once|.|12
CSVEGSNTEAFF
TGCAGCGTTGAGGGCAGTAACACTGAAGCTTTCTTT
>TRBV9|TRBJ1-2|few|.|13
CASSVSGDVGYTF
TGTGCCAGCAGCGTATCAGGGGATGTTGGCTACACCTTC
>TRBV27|TRBJ1-2|once|TRBD1|15
CASSPWGRGAYGYTF
TGTGCCAGCAGTCCCTGGGGCAGGGGGGCTTATGGCTACACCTTC
>TRBV5-1|TRBJ2-1|.|.|14
CASSLESGYNEQFF
TGCGCCAGCAGCTTGGAATCGGGCTACAATGAGCAGTTCTTC
>TRBV18|TRBJ2-7|.|.|14
CASSPQDSSYEQYF
TGTGCCAGCTCACCCCAAGACAGCTCCTACGAGCAGTACTTC
>TRBV24-1|TRBJ2-1|.|TRBD2|14
CATSEPNSGGKQFF
TGTGCCACCAGTGAACCCAATAGCGGGGGGAAACAGTTCTTC
>TRBV5-6|TRBJ1-2|.|.|11
CASSMGSRDTF
TGTGCCAGCAGCATGGGATCCCGGGACACCTTC
>TRBV29-1|TRBJ2-1|.|.|11
CSVGRSYEQFF
TGCAGCGTTGGCCGGAGCTATGAGCAGTTCTTC
>TRBV5-4|TRBJ2-7|.|.|16
CASSLAGIQRTGEQYF
TGTGCCAGCAGCTTGGCCGGTATTCAACGGACGGGAGAGCAGTACTTC
>TRBV5-1|TRBJ1-1|once|TRBD1|16
CASSKNTMTGESEAFF
TGCGCCAGCAGCAAAAATACTATGACAGGGGAGTCTGAAGCTTTCTTT
>TRBV27|TRBJ2-7|.|.|16
CASSFGGLSKGYEQYF
TGTGCCAGCAGTTTCGGGGGACTCTCGAAGGGGTACGAGCAGTACTTC
>TRBV9|TRBJ1-4|.|.|18
CASSVGLTTGGTNEKLFF
TGTGCCAGCAGCGTAGGCCTCACAACGGGAGGGACTAATGAAAAACTGTTTTTT
>TRBV4-1|TRBJ1-6|few|.|16
CASSQDPAGNNSPLHF
TGCGCCAGCAGCCAAGATCCGGCAGGCAATAATTCACCCCTCCACTTT
>TRBV9|TRBJ2-7|.|TRBD1|13
CASSTRTGAEQYF
TGTGCCAGCAGCACCAGGACAGGGGCCGAGCAGTACTTC
>TRBV9|TRBJ1-3|.|.|13
CASSVPGGNTIYF
TGTGCCAGCAGCGTACCCGGTGGAAACACCATATATTTT
>TRBV19|TRBJ1-1|once|.|13
CASSTPMNTEAFF
TGTGCCAGTAGTACCCCAATGAACACTGAAGCTTTCTTT
>TRBV6-5|TRBJ1-2|once|TRBD1|15
CASSRQGAGNYGYTF
TGTGCCAGCAGCAGACAGGGGGCGGGTAACTATGGCTACACCTTC
>TRBV5-4|TRBJ2-3|.|TRBD1|15
CASSPGGQGFLTQYF
TGTGCCAGCAGCCCAGGGGGACAGGGGTTTCTTACGCAGTATTTT
>TRBV4-3|TRBJ2-3|.|.|15
CASSQVRFGTDTQYF
TGCGCCAGCAGCCAAGTTAGATTTGGCACAGATACGCAGTATTTT
>TRBV5-1|TRBJ2-7|.|.|14
CASSLPTDSYEQYF
TGCGCCAGCAGCCTACCGACAGACTCCTACGAGCAGTACTTC
>TRBV5-1|TRBJ1-4|once|.|15
CASSLNLGQLEKLFF
TGCGCCAGCAGCTTGAACCTTGGACAGCTCGAAAAACTGTTTTTT
>TRBV3-1/TRBV3-2|TRBJ1-6|.|.|16
CASSQEGSSYNSPLHF
TGTGCCAGCAGCCAAGAAGGGAGCTCCTATAATTCACCCCTCCACTTT